Following are 29 T cell receptor beta chains from one sample sequenced in a study of shared clonotypes between healthy human individuals. The protocol was immunoSEQ multiplex PCR, while the TCRdb copy is restricted to in-frame clones and leaves out a portion. The data hold about 2.3 million clones, with 85% to 95% observed a single time. The sequenced sample was naive CD4+ T cells from PBMCs. Subset indicated: CD45RA+ positively selected. These receptors all come from a man younger than 35 in good health. Some clones in this sample may be carry-over from other donors' samples.

For this clone: In the same sample, other DNA sequences code for this CDR3. The gene calls are TRBV30 and TRBJ2-7; D is perhaps TRBD1 or TRBD2 (5 bases each). The CDR3 runs 13 residues. Between the trimmed V and J ends, which lost 1 base and 2 bases, there was a span of 9 bases. The germline V gene has CDR1 GTSNPN and CDR2 SVGIG (reference sequence). The CDR3 protein is CAWSAGTAYEQYF. As DNA, the CDR3 is TGTGCCTGGAGTGCAGGGACGGCCTACGAGCAGTACTTC.

The V gene is TRBV19, the J gene TRBJ2-1; 7 bases align to TRBD1. The CDR3 length is 16 residues. Looked up from germline, CDR1 is LNHDA and CDR2 is SQIVND (reference sequence). J lost 6 bases, V lost 5 bases, and 13 bases had no gene match. The DNA of the CDR3 is TGTGCCAGTAGTTCGCTGGGACAGTTAGGTGTCAATGAGCAGTTCTTC. Protein product: CASSSLGQLGVNEQFF. Combining the CDR3 with reference TRBV19 and TRBJ2-1 gives the whole variable domain DGGITQSPKYLFRKEGQNVTLSCEQNLNHDAMYWYRQDPGQGLRLIYYSQIVNDFQKGDIAEGYSVSREKKESFPLTVTSAQKNPTAFYLCASSSLGQLGVNEQFFGPGTRLTVL.

The chain couples TRBV2 to TRBJ1-4; TRBD1 might be the D (6 bases). Germline V gene lookup returns CDR1 SNHLY and CDR2 FYNNEI. The CDR3 spans 14 residues. V lost 8 bases, J lost 6 bases, and 16 bases lay in between. The CDR3 nucleotides are TGTGCCAGCGGACAACAGGGCCTTTATGAAAAACTGTTTTTT. Translating gives CASGQQGLYEKLFF.

With regard to this clone: Distinct nucleotide sequences in the sample also encode this CDR3. V usage is TRBV18 and J usage is TRBJ2-5; the D gene is possibly TRBD2 (5 bases). This CDR3 is built from 14 residues. The germline V and J ends were trimmed by 3 bases and 2 bases, with 10 bases remaining between them. Germline CDR1 is KGHSH and CDR2 is LQKENI. Here the CDR3 DNA reads TGTGCCAGCTCACCGGTCGGGGTGCAAGAGACCCAGTACTTC. As protein: CASSPVGVQETQYF.

The rearrangement uses TRBV9 and TRBJ2-5; 10 bases align to TRBD1. After removal of 0 bases from V and 1 base from J, the junction contained 3 bases not matched to a gene. The germline V gene encodes CDR1 SGDLS and CDR2 YYNGEE. The CDR3 totals 16 residues. CDR3 nucleotide sequence: TGTGCCAGCAGCGTAGGGGGGACAGGGGCCCAAGAGACCCAGTACTTC. Translation: CASSVGGTGAQETQYF.

This chain uses TRBV11-2 with TRBJ1-3, with D possibly being TRBD1 (6 bases). Trimming took off 5 bases at V and 0 bases at J, with 14 bases between the two ends. This CDR3 is built from 16 residues. Germline values: CDR1 SGHAT, CDR2 FQNNGV. CDR3 region: CASSLGGTLSGNTIYF. As DNA, the CDR3 is TGTGCCAGCAGCCTCGGGGGGACACTCTCTGGAAACACCATATATTTT.

V and J are TRBV7-6 and TRBJ2-7; 7 nucleotides line up with TRBD2. The V gene end was trimmed by 5 bases and the J gene end by 0 bases; junction bases not matched to a gene: 10. The CDR3 is 16 amino acids. Germline V lookup: CDR1 SGHVS, CDR2 FNYEAQ. CDR3 sequence: CASSPVVGGSSYEQYF. CDR3 nucleotide sequence: TGTGCCAGCAGCCCAGTGGTGGGGGGGAGCTCCTACGAGCAGTACTTC.

The chain couples TRBV6-5 to TRBJ1-1, with no clear D. The germline gives CDR1 MNHEY, CDR2 SVGAGI. V was cut by 4 bases and J by 0 bases, with 15 bases left in between. This CDR3 is 16 amino acids long. The CDR3 region is CASSSHPGLMNTEAFF. CDR3 nucleotide sequence: TGTGCCAGCAGTTCCCACCCCGGACTTATGAACACTGAAGCTTTCTTT.

This chain connects TRBV6-4 to TRBJ2-3, with 9 bases identical to TRBD2. The CDR3 is 17 residues long. Looked up from germline, CDR1 is MRHNA and CDR2 is SNTAGT. Losses at the gene ends were 5 bases for V and 6 bases for J; bases not matched to a gene: 15. CDR3: CASSTRGGGLATDTQYF. The CDR3 nucleotides read TGTGCCAGCAGTACACGAGGGGGGGGACTAGCAACGGATACGCAGTATTTT.

This chain uses TRBV7-2 with TRBJ2-3, with 8 bases lining up with TRBD2. CDR1 and CDR2 (germline): SGHTA, FQGNSA. The CDR3 is 16 amino acids. J was trimmed by 8 bases and V by 1 base; bases with no gene match: 11. Here the CDR3 reads CASSLEFAGGRGTQYF. CDR3 DNA: TGTGCCAGCAGCTTAGAATTTGCGGGAGGCCGAGGTACGCAGTATTTT.

This rearrangement joins TRBV4-1 to TRBJ2-7; TRBD2 matches 7 bases. Germline V gives CDR1 MGHRA, CDR2 YSYEKL. V was pared by 0 bases and J by 3 bases, with 5 bases of the junction left unmatched. This CDR3 spans 15 amino acids. For the CDR3, the DNA is TGCGCCAGCAGCCAAGATTGGGCGGGAGACTACGAGCAGTACTTC. Its protein product is CASSQDWAGDYEQYF.

This chain uses TRBV4-1 with TRBJ2-7, with D perhaps matching TRBD1 or TRBD2 (5 bases each). Looked up from germline, CDR1 is MGHRA and CDR2 is YSYEKL. The V and J ends lost 1 base and 6 bases respectively, with 16 bases between them. The CDR3 is 15 amino acids. CDR3 coding DNA: TGCGCCAGCAGCCAAGCTCACGGGGCTCCCACCGAGCAGTACTTC. Amino acids: CASSQAHGAPTEQYF.

The DNA of the CDR3 is TGTGCCAGCTCACCAAAGGGGGGAGAGACCCAGTACTTC. It yields the protein CASSPKGGETQYF. The V and J genes are TRBV18 and TRBJ2-5; D tentatively fits TRBD1 or TRBD2 (6 bases each). From germline, CDR1 is KGHSH and CDR2 LQKENI. This CDR3 spans 13 amino acids. The V gene lost 2 bases and the J gene lost 4 bases, with 8 bases spanning the gap.

CDR3 protein: CATSRRGGGGSWYNEQFF. CDR3 sequence (DNA): TGTGCCACCAGCAGGCGCGGGGGAGGCGGGAGTTGGTACAATGAGCAGTTCTTC. V gene TRBV15 combines with J gene TRBJ2-1, with 7 positions matching TRBD2. Germline V lookup: CDR1 LNHNV, CDR2 YYDKDF (reference sequence). V shed 3 bases and J 4 bases; nucleotides not matched to a gene: 15. CDR3 length: 18 amino acids.

With respect to this clone: One end of the junction varies from germline; a read error may be responsible. The chain couples TRBV30 to TRBJ2-7, with 9 bases identical to TRBD1. Germline CDR1 and CDR2: GTSNPN and SVGIG (reference sequence). The CDR3 spans 11 residues. The CDR3 coding sequence is TGTGCCTGGAGTGTAGGTACAGGGGGCCACTTC. Encoded protein: CAWSVGTGGHF.

The V call is TRBV7-8, the J call TRBJ1-5, with a possible D match to TRBD1 (6 bases). V gave up 3 bases and J gave up 5 bases, with 14 bases separating them. There are 15 residues in the CDR3. CDR1 is SGHVS, CDR2 FQNEAQ, per germline. The CDR3 DNA is TGTGCCAGCAGCTTCCCGGGGGGCGTACATCAGCCCCAGCATTTT. Protein product: CASSFPGGVHQPQHF.

The V gene is TRBV9, the J gene TRBJ1-1, with 7 bases identical to TRBD1. Germline assignment: CDR1 SGDLS and CDR2 YYNGEE. V lost 3 bases, J lost 4 bases, and 6 bases stayed unmatched. CDR3 size: 14 residues. The CDR3 is CASSETGFTTEAFF. The DNA for the CDR3 is TGTGCCAGCAGCGAGACAGGGTTTACCACTGAAGCTTTCTTT.

This clone was seen more than once but under ten times. Additional DNA sequences in this sample encode the identical CDR3. This rearrangement joins TRBV18 to TRBJ1-4; D is undetermined. The CDR3 loop spans 13 amino acids. From germline, CDR1 is KGHSH and CDR2 LQKENI. V was cut by 2 bases and J by 3 bases, with 4 bases left in between. CDR3 protein: CASSPGANEKLFF. In DNA form, the CDR3 reads TGTGCCAGCTCACCAGGGGCTAATGAAAAACTGTTTTTT.

The chain employs TRBV7-3 and TRBJ2-2, with D uncertain. CDR1 and CDR2 from the germline V gene are SGHTA and FQGTGA. The CDR3 consists of 15 residues. V lost 5 bases and J 2 bases, leaving 12 bases between the germline ends. DNA for the CDR3: TGTGCCAGCAGCGCCACTACCGACAACACCGGGGAGCTGTTTTTT. It encodes CASSATTDNTGELFF.

The gene calls are TRBV6-5 and TRBJ1-4; D gene uncertain. This CDR3 has 15 amino acids. The V and J ends lost 0 bases and 8 bases respectively, with 13 bases between them. The V gene's germline CDR1 is MNHEY and CDR2 SVGAGI. CDR3 residues: CASSYSVGRGEKLFF. CDR3 DNA: TGTGCCAGCAGTTACTCAGTTGGAAGAGGGGAAAAACTGTTTTTT.

The chain combines TRBV4-1 with TRBJ2-1; TRBD2 aligns across 8 bases. The germline V gene has CDR1 MGHRA and CDR2 YSYEKL. The CDR3 extends over 15 amino acids. The ends lost 3 bases at V and 6 bases at J; junction bases unmatched: 7. This CDR3 reads CASSQIGRAPNEQFF. The CDR3 coding sequence is TGCGCCAGCAGCCAGATCGGGAGGGCCCCCAATGAGCAGTTCTTC.

The chain links TRBV12-5 to TRBJ2-7, with 11 bases identical to TRBD2. CDR1 is LGHNT and CDR2 is FRNRAP in the germline V gene. The CDR3 consists of 19 residues. Trimming at V came to 0 bases and at J to 6 bases, leaving 16 bases not matched to a gene. Written as DNA, the CDR3 is TGTGCTAGTGGTTTGGTAAAAACCCGGACTAGCGGGTTTAGTGGCGAGCAGTACTTC. It yields the protein CASGLVKTRTSGFSGEQYF. Together with reference TRBV12-5 and TRBJ2-7, the CDR3 gives the full variable domain: DARVTQTPRHKVTEMGQEVTMRCQPILGHNTVFWYRQTMMQGLELLAYFRNRAPLDDSGMPKDRFSAEMPDATLATLKIQPSEPRDSAVYFCASGLVKTRTSGFSGEQYFGPGTRLTVT.

This clone was observed a single time. The V gene is TRBV5-1, the J gene TRBJ1-2; 7 bases are shared with TRBD1. The CDR3 spans 15 residues. With 5 bases clipped from V and 6 bases from J, the junction kept 13 bases outside the gene matches. Germline lookup yields CDR1 SGHRS and CDR2 YFSETQ. CDR3 amino acids: CASRTVRGRNDGYTF. In DNA, the CDR3 is TGCGCCAGCAGGACAGTCAGGGGGAGAAACGATGGCTACACCTTC.

The chain uses TRBV9 and TRBJ2-1; 7 nucleotides line up with TRBD1. Looked up from germline, CDR1 is SGDLS and CDR2 is YYNGEE. The CDR3 is 15 amino acids. V was pared by 4 bases and J by 0 bases, with 4 bases of the junction left unmatched. The CDR3 coding sequence is TGTGCCAGCAGCCAGGGACAGAGCTCCTACAATGAGCAGTTCTTC. Encoded protein: CASSQGQSSYNEQFF.

Regarding this clone: Within the sample, other DNA sequences also encode this same CDR3. V gene TRBV29-1 combines with J gene TRBJ1-3; D gene unclear. The CDR3 sequence is 12 residues long. CDR1 and CDR2 from the germline V gene are SQVTM and ANQGSEA. V shed 5 bases and J shed 0 bases, with 5 bases lying between them. CDR3 residues: CSVRSSGNTIYF. The CDR3 DNA sequence: TGCAGCGTTCGATCCTCTGGAAACACCATATATTTT.

The chain couples TRBV9 to TRBJ2-3; 10 positions match TRBD2. V gave up 4 bases and J gave up 2 bases; unmatched junction bases: 4. CDR1 and CDR2 (germline): SGDLS, YYNGEE. The CDR3 is 15 amino acids. The CDR3 nucleotides are TGTGCCAGCAGCTTGCTAGCGGGAGTCACAGATACGCAGTATTTT. Translated, it gives CASSLLAGVTDTQYF.

J is TRBJ1-1 and V is TRBV29-1; possible D gene TRBD1, 6 bases. V was shortened by 2 bases and J by 4 bases, with 17 bases between the two germline ends. This CDR3 contains 15 residues. From germline, CDR1 is SQVTM and CDR2 ANQGSEA. This CDR3 is CSVENSVVGATEAFF. In nucleotides, the CDR3 is TGCAGCGTTGAAAATTCCGTGGTGGGGGCCACTGAAGCTTTCTTT. The whole variable domain, filled in from reference TRBV29-1 and TRBJ1-1, reads SAVISQKPSRDICQRGTSLTIQCQVDSQVTMMFWYRQQPGQSLTLIATANQGSEATYESGFVIDKFPISRPNLTFSTLTVSNMSPEDSSIYLCSVENSVVGATEAFFGQGTRLTVV.

This sequence joins TRBV11-2 and TRBJ2-3; D remains unclear. The CDR3 has 17 amino acids. Germline assignment: CDR1 SGHAT and CDR2 FQNNGV. The germline V and J ends were trimmed by 4 bases and 1 base, with 18 bases remaining between them. The CDR3 sequence: CASSSGPQVRGTDTQYF. The CDR3 nucleotides read TGTGCCAGCAGCTCGGGCCCCCAAGTACGGGGCACAGATACGCAGTATTTT.

Comment on this clone: Additional DNA sequences in this sample encode the identical CDR3. The chain joins TRBV18 to TRBJ1-3, with 7 bases matching TRBD1. This CDR3 comprises 15 residues. V was clipped by 1 base and J by 2 bases; unmatched bases: 2. Germline lookup yields CDR1 KGHSH and CDR2 LQKENI. CDR3 sequence (DNA): TGTGCCAGCTCACCACAGGGGGCGACTGGAAACACCATATATTTT. It yields the protein CASSPQGATGNTIYF.